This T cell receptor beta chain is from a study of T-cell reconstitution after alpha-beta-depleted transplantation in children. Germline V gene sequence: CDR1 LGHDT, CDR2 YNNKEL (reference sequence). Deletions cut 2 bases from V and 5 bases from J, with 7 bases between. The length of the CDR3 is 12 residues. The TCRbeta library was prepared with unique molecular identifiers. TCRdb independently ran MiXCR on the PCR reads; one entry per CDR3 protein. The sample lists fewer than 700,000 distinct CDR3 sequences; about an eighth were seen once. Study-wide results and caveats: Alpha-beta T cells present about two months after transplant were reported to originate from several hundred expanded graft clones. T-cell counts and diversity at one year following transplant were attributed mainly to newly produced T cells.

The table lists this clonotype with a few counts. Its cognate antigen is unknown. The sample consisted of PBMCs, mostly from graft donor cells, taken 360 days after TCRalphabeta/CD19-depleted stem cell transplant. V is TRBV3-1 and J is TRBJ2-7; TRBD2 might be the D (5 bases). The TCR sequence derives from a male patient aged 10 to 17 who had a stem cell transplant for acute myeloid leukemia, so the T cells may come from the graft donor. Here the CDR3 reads CASSQSGNEQYF. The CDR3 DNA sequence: TGTGCCAGCAGCCAATCCGGGAACGAGCAGTACTTC.